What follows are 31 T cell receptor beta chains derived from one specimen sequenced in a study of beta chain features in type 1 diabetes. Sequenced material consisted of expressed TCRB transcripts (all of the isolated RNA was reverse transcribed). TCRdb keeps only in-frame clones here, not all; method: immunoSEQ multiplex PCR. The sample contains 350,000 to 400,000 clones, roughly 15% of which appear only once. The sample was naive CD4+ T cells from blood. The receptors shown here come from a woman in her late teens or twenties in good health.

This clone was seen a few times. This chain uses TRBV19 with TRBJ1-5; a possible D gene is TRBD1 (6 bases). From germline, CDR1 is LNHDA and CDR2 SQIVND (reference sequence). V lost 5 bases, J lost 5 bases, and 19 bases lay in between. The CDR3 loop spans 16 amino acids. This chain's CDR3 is CASSANGTPDDQPQHF. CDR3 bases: TGTGCCAGTAGTGCAAACGGGACACCCGACGATCAGCCCCAGCATTTT.

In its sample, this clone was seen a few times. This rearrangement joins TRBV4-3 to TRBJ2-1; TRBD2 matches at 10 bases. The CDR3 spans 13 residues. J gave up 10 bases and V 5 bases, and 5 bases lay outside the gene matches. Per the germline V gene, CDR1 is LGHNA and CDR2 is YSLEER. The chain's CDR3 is CASSAGLAEEQFF. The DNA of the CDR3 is TGCGCCAGCAGCGCAGGACTAGCGGAAGAGCAGTTCTTC.

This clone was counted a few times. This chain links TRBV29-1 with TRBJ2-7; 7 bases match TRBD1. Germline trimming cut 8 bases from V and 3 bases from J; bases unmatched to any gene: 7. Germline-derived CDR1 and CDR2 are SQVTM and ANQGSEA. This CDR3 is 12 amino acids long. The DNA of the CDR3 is TGCAGCTTCAGAGGGGACAGCTACGAGCAGTACTTC. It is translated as CSFRGDSYEQYF.

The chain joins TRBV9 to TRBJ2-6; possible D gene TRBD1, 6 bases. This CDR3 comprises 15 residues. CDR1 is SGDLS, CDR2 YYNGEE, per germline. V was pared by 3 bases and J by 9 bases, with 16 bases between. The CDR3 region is CASSAGTLFGNVLTF. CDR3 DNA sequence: TGTGCCAGCAGCGCCGGGACACTCTTTGGCAACGTCCTGACTTTC.

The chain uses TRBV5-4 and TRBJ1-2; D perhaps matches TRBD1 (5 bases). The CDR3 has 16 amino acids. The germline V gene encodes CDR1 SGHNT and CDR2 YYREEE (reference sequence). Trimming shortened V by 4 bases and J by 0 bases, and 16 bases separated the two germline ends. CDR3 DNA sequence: TGTGCCAGCAGCCTGACAGTGACACGTACTAACTATGGCTACACCTTC. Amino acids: CASSLTVTRTNYGYTF.

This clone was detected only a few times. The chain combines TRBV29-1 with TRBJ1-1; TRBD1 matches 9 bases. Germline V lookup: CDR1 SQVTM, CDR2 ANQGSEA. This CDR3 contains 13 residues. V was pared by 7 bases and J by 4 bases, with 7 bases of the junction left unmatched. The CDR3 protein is CSARDRVSTEAFF. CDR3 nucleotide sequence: TGCAGCGCCAGGGACAGGGTGAGCACTGAAGCTTTCTTT.

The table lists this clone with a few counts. DNA for the CDR3: TGCAGCGCAGGGACCTACGAGCAGTACTTC. It yields the protein CSAGTYEQYF. This chain uses TRBV29-1 with TRBJ2-7, with D perhaps matching TRBD1 (5 bases). CDR3 length: 10 residues. V was cut by 7 bases and J by 2 bases, with 6 bases left in between. From germline, CDR1 is SQVTM and CDR2 ANQGSEA.

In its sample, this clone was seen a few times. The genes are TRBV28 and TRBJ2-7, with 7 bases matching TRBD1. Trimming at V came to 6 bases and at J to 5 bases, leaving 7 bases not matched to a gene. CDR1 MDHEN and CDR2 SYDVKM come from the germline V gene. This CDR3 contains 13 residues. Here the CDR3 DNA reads TGTGCCAGCAGATCGACAGGGCTCCACGAGCAGTACTTC. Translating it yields CASRSTGLHEQYF.

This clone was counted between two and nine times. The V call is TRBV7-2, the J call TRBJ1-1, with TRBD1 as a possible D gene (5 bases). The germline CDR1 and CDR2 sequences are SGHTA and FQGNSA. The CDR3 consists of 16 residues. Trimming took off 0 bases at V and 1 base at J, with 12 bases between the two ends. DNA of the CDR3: TGTGCCAGCAGCTTAGCGCTAAACACAGGGAACACTGAAGCTTTCTTT. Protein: CASSLALNTGNTEAFF.

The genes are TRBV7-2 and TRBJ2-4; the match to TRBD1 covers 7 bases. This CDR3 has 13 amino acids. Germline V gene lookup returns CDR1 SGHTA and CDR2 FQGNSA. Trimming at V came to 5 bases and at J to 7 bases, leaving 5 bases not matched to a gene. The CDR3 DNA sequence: TGTGCCAGCAGCCAGCGACAGGGTAACATTCAGTACTTC. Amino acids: CASSQRQGNIQYF. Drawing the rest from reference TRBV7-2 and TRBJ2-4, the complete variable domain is GAGVSQSPSNKVTEKGKDVELRCDPISGHTALYWYRQSLGQGLEFLIYFQGNSAPDKSGLPSDRFSAERTGGSVSTLTIQRTQQEDSAVYLCASSQRQGNIQYFGAGTRLSVL.

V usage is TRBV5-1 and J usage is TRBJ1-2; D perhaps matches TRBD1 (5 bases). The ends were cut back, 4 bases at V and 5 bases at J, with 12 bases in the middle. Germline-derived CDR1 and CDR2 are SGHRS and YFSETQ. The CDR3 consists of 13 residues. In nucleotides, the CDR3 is TGCGCCAGCAGCCTGACAGAAACTTATGGCTACACCTTC. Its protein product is CASSLTETYGYTF.

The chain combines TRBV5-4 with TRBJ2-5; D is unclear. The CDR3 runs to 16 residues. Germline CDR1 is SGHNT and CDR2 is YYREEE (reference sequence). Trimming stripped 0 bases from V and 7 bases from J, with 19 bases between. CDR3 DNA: TGTGCCAGCAGCTTGGAGCCCACGAGTTTAACGGGGACCCAGTACTTC. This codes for CASSLEPTSLTGTQYF.

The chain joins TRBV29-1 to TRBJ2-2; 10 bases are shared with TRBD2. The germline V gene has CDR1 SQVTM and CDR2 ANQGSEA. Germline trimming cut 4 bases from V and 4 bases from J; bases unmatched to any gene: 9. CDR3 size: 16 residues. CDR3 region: CSVAQLAGRVTGELFF. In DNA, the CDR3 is TGCAGCGTTGCCCAACTAGCGGGAAGGGTCACCGGGGAGCTGTTTTTT.

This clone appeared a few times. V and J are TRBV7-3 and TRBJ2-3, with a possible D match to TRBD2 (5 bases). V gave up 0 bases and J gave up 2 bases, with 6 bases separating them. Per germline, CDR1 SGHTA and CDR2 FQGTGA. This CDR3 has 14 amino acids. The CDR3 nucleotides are TGTGCCAGCAGCTTAACGGGAGTCACAGATACGCAGTATTTT. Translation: CASSLTGVTDTQYF.

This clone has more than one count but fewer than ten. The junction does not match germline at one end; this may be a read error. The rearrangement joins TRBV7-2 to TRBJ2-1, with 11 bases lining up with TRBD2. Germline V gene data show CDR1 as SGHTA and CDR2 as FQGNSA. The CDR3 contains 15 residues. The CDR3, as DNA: TGTGCCAGCAGCGTAGCGGGAGGGGGTATAAGTGAGCAGTTCTTC. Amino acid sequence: CASSVAGGGISEQFF.

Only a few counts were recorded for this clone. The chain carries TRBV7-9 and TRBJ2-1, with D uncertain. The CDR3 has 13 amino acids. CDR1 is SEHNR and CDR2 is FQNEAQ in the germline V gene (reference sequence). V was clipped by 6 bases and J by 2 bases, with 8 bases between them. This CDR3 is CASRDTAYNEQFF. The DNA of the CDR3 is TGTGCCAGCAGAGACACCGCCTACAATGAGCAGTTCTTC. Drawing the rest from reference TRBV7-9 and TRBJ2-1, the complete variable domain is DTGVSQNPRHKITKRGQNVTFRCDPISEHNRLYWYRQTLGQGPEFLTYFQNEAQLEKSRLLSDRFSAERPKGSFSTLEIQRTEQGDSAMYLCASRDTAYNEQFFGPGTRLTVL.

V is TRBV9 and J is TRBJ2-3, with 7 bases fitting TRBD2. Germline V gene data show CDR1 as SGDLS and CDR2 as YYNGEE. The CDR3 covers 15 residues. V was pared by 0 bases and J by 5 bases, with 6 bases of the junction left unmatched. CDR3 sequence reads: CASSVDAGEGDTQYF. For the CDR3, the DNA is TGTGCCAGCAGCGTAGATGCGGGAGAGGGAGATACGCAGTATTTT.

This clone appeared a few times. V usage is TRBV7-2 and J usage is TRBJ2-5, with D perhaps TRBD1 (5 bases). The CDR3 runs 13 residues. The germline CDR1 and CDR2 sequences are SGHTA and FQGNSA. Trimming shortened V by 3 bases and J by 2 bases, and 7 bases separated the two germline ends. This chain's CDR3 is CASSFQGQETQYF. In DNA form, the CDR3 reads TGTGCCAGCAGCTTTCAGGGACAAGAGACCCAGTACTTC.

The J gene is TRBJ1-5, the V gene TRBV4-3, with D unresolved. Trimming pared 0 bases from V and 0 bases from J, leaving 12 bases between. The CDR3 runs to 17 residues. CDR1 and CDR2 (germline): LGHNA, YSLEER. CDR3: CASSQDLGRYSNQPQHF. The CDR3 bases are TGCGCCAGCAGCCAAGATCTAGGGAGATATAGCAATCAGCCCCAGCATTTT.

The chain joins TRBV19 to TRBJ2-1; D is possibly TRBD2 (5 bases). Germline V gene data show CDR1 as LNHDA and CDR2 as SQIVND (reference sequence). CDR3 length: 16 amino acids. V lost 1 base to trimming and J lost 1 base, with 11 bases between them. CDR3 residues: CASSIVKGGSYNEQFF. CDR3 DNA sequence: TGTGCCAGTAGTATAGTAAAGGGCGGGTCCTACAATGAGCAGTTCTTC.

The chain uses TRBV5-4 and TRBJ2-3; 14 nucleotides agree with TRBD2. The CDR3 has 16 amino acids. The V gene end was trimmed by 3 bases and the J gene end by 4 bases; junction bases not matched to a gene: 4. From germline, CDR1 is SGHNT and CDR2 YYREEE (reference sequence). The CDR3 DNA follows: TGTGCCAGCAGCTCGGGGACTAGCGGGAGACCAGATACGCAGTATTTT. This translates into CASSSGTSGRPDTQYF. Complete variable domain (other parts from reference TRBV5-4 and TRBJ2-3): ETGVTQSPTHLIKTRGQQVTLRCSSQSGHNTVSWYQQALGQGPQFIFQYYREEENGRGNFPPRFSGLQFPNYSSELNVNALELDDSALYLCASSSGTSGRPDTQYFGPGTRLTVL.

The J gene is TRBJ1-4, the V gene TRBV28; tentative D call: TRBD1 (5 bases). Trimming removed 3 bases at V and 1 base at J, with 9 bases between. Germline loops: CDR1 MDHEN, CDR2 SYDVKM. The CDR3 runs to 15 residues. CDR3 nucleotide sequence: TGTGCCAGCAGTTTTGGGGGGGGAACTAATGAAAAACTGTTTTTT. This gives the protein CASSFGGGTNEKLFF.

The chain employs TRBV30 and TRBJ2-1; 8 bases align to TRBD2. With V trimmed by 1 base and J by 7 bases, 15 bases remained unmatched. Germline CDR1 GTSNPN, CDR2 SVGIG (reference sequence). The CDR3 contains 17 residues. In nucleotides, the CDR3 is TGTGCCTGGAGTGGAGCCAGAACTAGCGGAGGTAGGAATGAGCAGTTCTTC. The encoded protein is CAWSGARTSGGRNEQFF.

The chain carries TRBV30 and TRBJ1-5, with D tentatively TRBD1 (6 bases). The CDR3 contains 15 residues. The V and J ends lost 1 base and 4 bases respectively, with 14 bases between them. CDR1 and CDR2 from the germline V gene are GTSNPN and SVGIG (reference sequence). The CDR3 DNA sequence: TGTGCCTGGAGTGGGCCCGACAGGCGGAATCAGCCCCAGCATTTT. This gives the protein CAWSGPDRRNQPQHF. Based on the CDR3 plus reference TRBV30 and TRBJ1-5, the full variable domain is SQTIHQWPATLVQPVGSPLSLECTVEGTSNPNLYWYRQAAGRGLQLLFYSVGIGQISSEVPQNLSASRPQDRQFILSSKKLLLSDSGFYLCAWSGPDRRNQPQHFGDGTRLSIL.

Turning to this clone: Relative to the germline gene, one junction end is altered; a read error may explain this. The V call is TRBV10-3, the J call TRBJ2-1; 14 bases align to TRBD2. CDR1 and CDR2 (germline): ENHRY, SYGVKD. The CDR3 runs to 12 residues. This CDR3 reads CAISEAGLAGVF. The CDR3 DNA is TGTGCCATCAGTGAAGCGGGACTAGCGGGAGTCTTC.

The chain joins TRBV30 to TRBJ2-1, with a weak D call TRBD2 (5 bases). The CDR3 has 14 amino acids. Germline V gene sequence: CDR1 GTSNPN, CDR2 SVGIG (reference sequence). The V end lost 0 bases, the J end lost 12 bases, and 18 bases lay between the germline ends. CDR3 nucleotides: TGTGCCTGGAGTGTACAAGGAGGCCCCAGTGGGCAGTTCTTC. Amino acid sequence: CAWSVQGGPSGQFF.

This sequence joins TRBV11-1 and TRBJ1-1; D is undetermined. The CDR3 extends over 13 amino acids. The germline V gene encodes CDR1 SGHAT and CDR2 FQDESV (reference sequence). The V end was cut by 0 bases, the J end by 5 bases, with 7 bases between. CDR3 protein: CASSLARGTEAFF. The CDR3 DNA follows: TGTGCCAGCAGCTTAGCGCGAGGGACTGAAGCTTTCTTT.

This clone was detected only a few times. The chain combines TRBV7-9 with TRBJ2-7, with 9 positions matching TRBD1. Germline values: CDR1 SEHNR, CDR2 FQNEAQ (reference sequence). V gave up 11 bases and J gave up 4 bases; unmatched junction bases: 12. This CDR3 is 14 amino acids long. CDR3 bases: TGTGCCTTCGGACCCGGGACAGGGCGGTACGAGCAGTACTTC. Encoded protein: CAFGPGTGRYEQYF.

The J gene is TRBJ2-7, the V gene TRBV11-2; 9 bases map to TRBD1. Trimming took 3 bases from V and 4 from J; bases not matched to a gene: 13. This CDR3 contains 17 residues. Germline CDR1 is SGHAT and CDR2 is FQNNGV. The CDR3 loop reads CASSFKQGQGLWYEQYF. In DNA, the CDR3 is TGTGCCAGCAGCTTCAAGCAGGGACAGGGTCTTTGGTACGAGCAGTACTTC.

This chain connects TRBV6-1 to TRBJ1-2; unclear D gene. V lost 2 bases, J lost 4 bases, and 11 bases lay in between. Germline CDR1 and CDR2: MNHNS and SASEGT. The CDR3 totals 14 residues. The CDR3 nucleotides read TGTGCCAGCAGTGAACCCCCCGGGATCTATGGCTACACCTTC. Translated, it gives CASSEPPGIYGYTF.

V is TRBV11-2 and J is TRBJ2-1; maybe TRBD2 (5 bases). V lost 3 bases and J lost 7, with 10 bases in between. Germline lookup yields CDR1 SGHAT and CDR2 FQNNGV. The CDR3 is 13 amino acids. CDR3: CASSLDLANEQFF. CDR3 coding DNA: TGTGCCAGCAGCTTGGACTTAGCGAATGAGCAGTTCTTC.